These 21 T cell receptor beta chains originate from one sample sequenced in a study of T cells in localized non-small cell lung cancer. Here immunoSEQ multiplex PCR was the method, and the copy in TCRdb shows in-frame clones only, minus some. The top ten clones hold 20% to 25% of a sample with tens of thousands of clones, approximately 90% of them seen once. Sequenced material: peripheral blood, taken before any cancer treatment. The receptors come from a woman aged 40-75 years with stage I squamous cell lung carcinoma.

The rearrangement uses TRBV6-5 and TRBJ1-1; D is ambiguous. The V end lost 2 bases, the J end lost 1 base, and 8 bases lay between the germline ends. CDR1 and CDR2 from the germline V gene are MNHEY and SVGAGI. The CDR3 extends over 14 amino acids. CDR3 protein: CASSYVGANTEAFF. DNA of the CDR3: TGTGCCAGCAGTTACGTGGGAGCGAACACTGAAGCTTTCTTT.

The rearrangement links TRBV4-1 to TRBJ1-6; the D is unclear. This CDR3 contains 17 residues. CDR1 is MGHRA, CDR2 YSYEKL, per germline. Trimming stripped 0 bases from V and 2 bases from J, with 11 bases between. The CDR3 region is CASSQEHPSAYNSPLHF. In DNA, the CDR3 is TGCGCCAGCAGCCAAGAGCACCCTTCCGCCTATAATTCACCCCTCCACTTT.

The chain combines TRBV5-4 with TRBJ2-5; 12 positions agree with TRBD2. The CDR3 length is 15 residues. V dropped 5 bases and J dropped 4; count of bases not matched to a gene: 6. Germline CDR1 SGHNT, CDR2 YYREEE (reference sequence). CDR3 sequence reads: CASSSGTSGPETQYF. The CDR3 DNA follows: TGTGCCAGCAGTTCCGGGACTAGCGGGCCAGAGACCCAGTACTTC.

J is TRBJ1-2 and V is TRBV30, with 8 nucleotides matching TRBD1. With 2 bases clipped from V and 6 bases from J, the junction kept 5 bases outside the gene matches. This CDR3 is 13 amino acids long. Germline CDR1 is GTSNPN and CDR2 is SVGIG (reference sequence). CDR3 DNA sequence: TGTGCCTGGAGTCAGGACAGGGTTGATGGCTACACCTTC. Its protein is CAWSQDRVDGYTF. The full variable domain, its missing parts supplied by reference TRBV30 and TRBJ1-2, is SQTIHQWPATLVQPVGSPLSLECTVEGTSNPNLYWYRQAAGRGLQLLFYSVGIGQISSEVPQNLSASRPQDRQFILSSKKLLLSDSGFYLCAWSQDRVDGYTFGSGTRLTVV.

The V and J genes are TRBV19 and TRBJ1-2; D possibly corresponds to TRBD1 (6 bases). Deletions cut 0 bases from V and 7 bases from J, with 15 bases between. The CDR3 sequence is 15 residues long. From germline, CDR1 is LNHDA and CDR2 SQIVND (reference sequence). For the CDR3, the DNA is TGTGCCAGTAGTATAGAGGCCAACAGGGTCGGTGGCTACACCTTC. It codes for CASSIEANRVGGYTF.

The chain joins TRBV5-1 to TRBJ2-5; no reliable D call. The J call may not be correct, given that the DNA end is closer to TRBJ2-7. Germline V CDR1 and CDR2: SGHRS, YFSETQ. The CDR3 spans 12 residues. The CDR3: CASSARAYEQYF. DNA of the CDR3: TGCGCCAGCAGCGCCAGAGCCTACGAGCAGTACTTC.

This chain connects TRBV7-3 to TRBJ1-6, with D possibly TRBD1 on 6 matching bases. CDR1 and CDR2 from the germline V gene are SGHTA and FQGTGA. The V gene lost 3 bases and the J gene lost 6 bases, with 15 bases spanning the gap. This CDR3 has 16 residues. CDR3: CASSLGQQGTNSPLHF. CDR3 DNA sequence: TGTGCCAGCAGCTTGGGTCAACAGGGAACTAATTCACCCCTCCACTTT.

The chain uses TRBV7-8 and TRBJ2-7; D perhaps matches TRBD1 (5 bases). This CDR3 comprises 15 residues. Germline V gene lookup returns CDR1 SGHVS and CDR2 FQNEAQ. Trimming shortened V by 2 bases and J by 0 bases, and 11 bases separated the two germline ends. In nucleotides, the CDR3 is TGTGCCAGCAGCTTAATGGCAGGGCTCTCCTACGAGCAGTACTTC. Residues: CASSLMAGLSYEQYF.

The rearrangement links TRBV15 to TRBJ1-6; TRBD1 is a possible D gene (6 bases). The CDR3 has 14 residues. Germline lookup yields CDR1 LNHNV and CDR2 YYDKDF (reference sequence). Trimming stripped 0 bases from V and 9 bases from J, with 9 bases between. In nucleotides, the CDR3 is TGTGCCACCAGCAGAGATAAAGGGGGTTCACCCCTCCACTTT. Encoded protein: CATSRDKGGSPLHF.

CDR3 DNA: TGTGCCATCAGTGCGGGAGCGGGGGGGAAAAACGAGCAGTACTTC. It encodes CAISAGAGGKNEQYF. This rearrangement joins TRBV10-3 to TRBJ2-7; 10 positions agree with TRBD2. CDR1 is ENHRY, CDR2 SYGVKD, per germline. This CDR3 is built from 15 residues. Trimming cost V 4 bases and J 5 bases; bases outside gene matches: 8.

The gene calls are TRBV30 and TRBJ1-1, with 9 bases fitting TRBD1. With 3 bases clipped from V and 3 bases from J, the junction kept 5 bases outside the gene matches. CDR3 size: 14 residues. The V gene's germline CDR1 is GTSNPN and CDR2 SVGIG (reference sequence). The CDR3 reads CAWSRQGVYTEAFF. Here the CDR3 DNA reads TGTGCCTGGAGCCGACAGGGGGTTTACACTGAAGCTTTCTTT. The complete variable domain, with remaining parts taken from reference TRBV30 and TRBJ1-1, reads SQTIHQWPATLVQPVGSPLSLECTVEGTSNPNLYWYRQAAGRGLQLLFYSVGIGQISSEVPQNLSASRPQDRQFILSSKKLLLSDSGFYLCAWSRQGVYTEAFFGQGTRLTVV.

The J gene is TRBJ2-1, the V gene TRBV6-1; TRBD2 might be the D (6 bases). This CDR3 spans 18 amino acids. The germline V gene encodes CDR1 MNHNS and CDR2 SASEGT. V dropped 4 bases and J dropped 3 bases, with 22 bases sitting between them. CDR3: CASSAVGLGGLIYNEQFF. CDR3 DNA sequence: TGTGCCAGCAGTGCAGTAGGGTTGGGGGGACTGATCTACAATGAGCAGTTCTTC.

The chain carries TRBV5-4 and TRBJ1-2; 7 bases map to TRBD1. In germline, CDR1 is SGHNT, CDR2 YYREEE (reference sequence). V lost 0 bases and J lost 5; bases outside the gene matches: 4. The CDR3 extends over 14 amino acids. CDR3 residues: CASSLVAGGYGYTF. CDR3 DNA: TGTGCCAGCAGCTTGGTGGCAGGGGGATATGGCTACACCTTC. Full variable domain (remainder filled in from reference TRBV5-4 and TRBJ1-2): ETGVTQSPTHLIKTRGQQVTLRCSSQSGHNTVSWYQQALGQGPQFIFQYYREEENGRGNFPPRFSGLQFPNYSSELNVNALELDDSALYLCASSLVAGGYGYTFGSGTRLTVV.

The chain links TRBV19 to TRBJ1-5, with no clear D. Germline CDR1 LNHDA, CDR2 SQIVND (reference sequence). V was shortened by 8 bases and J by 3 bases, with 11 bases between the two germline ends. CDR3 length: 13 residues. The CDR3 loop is CASQRDYNQPQHF. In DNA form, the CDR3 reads TGTGCCAGTCAAAGAGATTACAATCAGCCCCAGCATTTT. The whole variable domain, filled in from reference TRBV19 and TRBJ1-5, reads DGGITQSPKYLFRKEGQNVTLSCEQNLNHDAMYWYRQDPGQGLRLIYYSQIVNDFQKGDIAEGYSVSREKKESFPLTVTSAQKNPTAFYLCASQRDYNQPQHFGDGTRLSIL.

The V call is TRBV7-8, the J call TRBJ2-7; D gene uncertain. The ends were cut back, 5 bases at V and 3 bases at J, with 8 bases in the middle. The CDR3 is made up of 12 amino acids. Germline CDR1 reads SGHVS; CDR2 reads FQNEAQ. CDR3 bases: TGTGCCAGCAGCCCAGTGTACTACGAGCAGTACTTC. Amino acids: CASSPVYYEQYF.

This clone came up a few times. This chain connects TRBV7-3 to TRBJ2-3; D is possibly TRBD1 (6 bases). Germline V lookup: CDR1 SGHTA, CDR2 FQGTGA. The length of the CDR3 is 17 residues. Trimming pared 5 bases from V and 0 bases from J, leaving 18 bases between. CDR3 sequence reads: CASSLVGQGLSTDTQYF. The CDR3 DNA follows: TGTGCCAGCAGCCTCGTCGGGCAGGGGTTGAGCACAGATACGCAGTATTTT.

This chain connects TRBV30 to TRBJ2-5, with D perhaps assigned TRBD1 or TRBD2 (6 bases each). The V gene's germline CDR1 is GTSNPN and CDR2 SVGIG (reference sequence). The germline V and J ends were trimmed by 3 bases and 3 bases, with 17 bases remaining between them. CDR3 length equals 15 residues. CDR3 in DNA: TGTGCCTGGAGACGGCGGGGCAGGGGCGAAGAGACCCAGTACTTC. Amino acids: CAWRRRGRGEETQYF. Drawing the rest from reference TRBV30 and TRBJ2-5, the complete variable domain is SQTIHQWPATLVQPVGSPLSLECTVEGTSNPNLYWYRQAAGRGLQLLFYSVGIGQISSEVPQNLSASRPQDRQFILSSKKLLLSDSGFYLCAWRRRGRGEETQYFGPGTRLLVL.

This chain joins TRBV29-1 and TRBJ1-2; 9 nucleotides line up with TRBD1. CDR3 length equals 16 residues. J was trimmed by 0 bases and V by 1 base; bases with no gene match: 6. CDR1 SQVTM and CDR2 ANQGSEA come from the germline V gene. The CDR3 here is CSVEGGQGIANYGYTF. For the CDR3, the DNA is TGCAGCGTTGAAGGTGGACAGGGGATAGCTAACTATGGCTACACCTTC.

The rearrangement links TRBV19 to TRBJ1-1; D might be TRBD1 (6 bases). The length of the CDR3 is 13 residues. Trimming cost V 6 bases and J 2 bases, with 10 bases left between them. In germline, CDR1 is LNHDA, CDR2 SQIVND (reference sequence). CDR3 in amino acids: CASSRGLNTEAFF. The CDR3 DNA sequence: TGTGCCAGTAGCAGGGGACTAAACACTGAAGCTTTCTTT.

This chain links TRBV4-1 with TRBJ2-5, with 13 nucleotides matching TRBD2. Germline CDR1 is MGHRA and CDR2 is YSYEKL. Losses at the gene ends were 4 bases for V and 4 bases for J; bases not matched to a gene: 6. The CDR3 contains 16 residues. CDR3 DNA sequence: TGCGCCAGCAGCCTCCGGACTAGCGGGGGAGGAGAGACCCAGTACTTC. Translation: CASSLRTSGGGETQYF.

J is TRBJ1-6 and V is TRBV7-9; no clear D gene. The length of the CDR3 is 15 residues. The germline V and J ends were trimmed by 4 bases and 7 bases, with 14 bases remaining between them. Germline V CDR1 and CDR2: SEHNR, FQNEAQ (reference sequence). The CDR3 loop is CASSSLRRRNSPLHF. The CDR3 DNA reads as TGTGCCAGCAGCTCCCTCCGGAGGCGGAATTCACCCCTCCACTTT. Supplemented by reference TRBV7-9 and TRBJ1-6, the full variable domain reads DTGVSQNPRHKITKRGQNVTFRCDPISEHNRLYWYRQTLGQGPEFLTYFQNEAQLEKSRLLSDRFSAERPKGSFSTLEIQRTEQGDSAMYLCASSSLRRRNSPLHFGNGTRLTVT.